Presented here are 31 T cell receptor beta chains from one specimen sequenced in a study of CD8 T cells in Susac syndrome. A quantity of about 0.5 to 1 ug RNA underwent reverse transcription using random hexamers. TCRdb ran MiXCR on the immunoSEQ multiplex PCR reads and lists one entry per CDR3 protein. This table has approximately 180,000 distinct CDR3 sequences, approximately 93% appearing once. Sequences were obtained from CD4+ T cells from PBMCs. These receptors were obtained from a human donor with multiple sclerosis.

J is TRBJ2-1 and V is TRBV28; perhaps D is TRBD1 or TRBD2 (5 bases each). The germline V gene encodes CDR1 MDHEN and CDR2 SYDVKM. This CDR3 has 15 residues. V was clipped by 10 bases and J by 0 bases, with 16 bases between them. The CDR3 sequence is CATSSGALSYNEQFF. CDR3 nucleotides: TGTGCCACCTCCTCCGGGGCTCTCTCCTACAATGAGCAGTTCTTC.

The genes are TRBV20-1 and TRBJ2-5; 10 bases are shared with TRBD2. Germline V gene lookup returns CDR1 DFQATT and CDR2 SNEGSKA (reference sequence). V was pared by 4 bases and J by 1 base, with 9 bases of the junction left unmatched. The CDR3 length is 16 residues. CDR3 sequence reads: CSAIGSGRPSQETQYF. In DNA, the CDR3 is TGCAGTGCTATCGGTAGCGGGAGGCCCAGCCAAGAGACCCAGTACTTC.

The chain links TRBV7-3 to TRBJ2-7; D may be TRBD2 (6 bases). V shed 6 bases and J shed 7 bases, with 16 bases lying between them. CDR1 and CDR2 from the germline V gene are SGHTA and FQGTGA. This CDR3 spans 13 amino acids. CDR3 DNA sequence: TGTGCCAGCAGGGATCCAGGGACTTGGGAGCAGTACTTC. It specifies CASRDPGTWEQYF.

The chain employs TRBV30 and TRBJ2-5, with D perhaps matching TRBD1 (5 bases). The CDR3 is 12 residues long. The germline V gene encodes CDR1 GTSNPN and CDR2 SVGIG (reference sequence). With 8 bases removed from V and 5 bases from J, the gap between germline ends came to 15 bases. The CDR3 sequence is CALPLKGETQYF. CDR3 DNA: TGTGCCCTCCCCCTGAAGGGGGAGACCCAGTACTTC. Drawing the rest from reference TRBV30 and TRBJ2-5, the complete variable domain is SQTIHQWPATLVQPVGSPLSLECTVEGTSNPNLYWYRQAAGRGLQLLFYSVGIGQISSEVPQNLSASRPQDRQFILSSKKLLLSDSGFYLCALPLKGETQYFGPGTRLLVL.

This sequence joins TRBV5-1 and TRBJ1-1; D perhaps matches TRBD1 (5 bases). The germline V gene has CDR1 SGHRS and CDR2 YFSETQ. Trimming took 4 bases from V and 0 from J, leaving 28 bases between them. The CDR3 runs 20 residues. This chain's CDR3 is CASSAARNSGRMTMNTEAFF. The CDR3 nucleotides are TGCGCCAGCAGCGCCGCCCGAAATTCGGGACGGATGACAATGAACACTGAAGCTTTCTTT.

The table lists this clonotype with a count of one. The chain has TRBV10-3 and TRBJ1-2; D ambiguous. CDR3 length equals 13 residues. CDR1 is ENHRY and CDR2 is SYGVKD in the germline V gene. The ends were cut back, 3 bases at V and 6 bases at J, with 11 bases in the middle. The DNA of the CDR3 is TGTGCCATCAGTGATAACGTCTGGGATGGCTACACCTTC. This translates into CAISDNVWDGYTF.

This sequence joins TRBV12-3 or TRBV12-4 and TRBJ2-5; D is perhaps TRBD2 (5 bases). This CDR3 is built from 13 residues. With 3 bases removed from V and 4 bases from J, the gap between germline ends came to 9 bases. This chain's CDR3 is CASSFGELETQYF. The CDR3 nucleotides read TGTGCCAGCAGTTTTGGGGAGTTAGAGACCCAGTACTTC.

V usage is TRBV12-5 and J usage is TRBJ2-5, with D unclear. V shed 4 bases and J shed 1 base, with 16 bases lying between them. The CDR3 has 16 residues. The germline CDR1 and CDR2 sequences are LGHNT and FRNRAP. CDR3 region: CASGSGLLGLQETQYF. The CDR3 coding sequence is TGTGCTAGTGGTTCTGGGCTATTGGGCCTCCAAGAGACCCAGTACTTC.

The gene calls are TRBV10-1 and TRBJ2-3, with D perhaps TRBD1 or TRBD2 (5 bases each). In germline, CDR1 is WNHNN, CDR2 SYGVQD (reference sequence). V gave up 8 bases and J gave up 0 bases, with 12 bases separating them. The CDR3 is 14 amino acids. The CDR3 loop is CASARDHSTDTQYF. The CDR3 region has the DNA TGCGCCAGCGCACGGGACCATAGCACAGATACGCAGTATTTT.

The chain carries TRBV12-3 or TRBV12-4 and TRBJ2-5; maybe TRBD1 (5 bases). The V gene lost 3 bases and the J gene lost 5 bases, with 13 bases spanning the gap. The CDR3 is made up of 14 amino acids. The CDR3 DNA is TGTGCCAGCAGTTTCCGCAGGGCGAACGAGACCCAGTACTTC. Its protein product is CASSFRRANETQYF.

The chain uses TRBV6-5 and TRBJ1-1; no reliable D call. The CDR3 extends over 17 amino acids. Germline CDR1 is MNHEY and CDR2 is SVGAGI. V was clipped by 0 bases and J by 0 bases, with 14 bases between them. The CDR3 region is CASSYSINRYMNTEAFF. CDR3 bases: TGTGCCAGCAGTTACTCGATTAACAGATATATGAACACTGAAGCTTTCTTT.

This clonotype was seen only a few times. V and J are TRBV29-1 and TRBJ2-7; a weak D match, TRBD2 (5 bases). CDR1 is SQVTM, CDR2 ANQGSEA, per germline. The V and J ends lost 5 bases and 0 bases respectively, with 11 bases between them. The CDR3 runs to 13 residues. CDR3 nucleotides: TGCAGCGTTCGTCCGGGAAGCTCCTACGAGCAGTACTTC. It specifies CSVRPGSSYEQYF.

The chain couples TRBV3-1 to TRBJ1-2; D unresolved. The V end was cut by 1 base, the J end by 6 bases, with 3 bases between. Per the germline V gene, CDR1 is LGHDT and CDR2 is YNNKEL (reference sequence). CDR3 length: 11 residues. For the CDR3, the DNA is TGTGCCAGCAGCCAAGCCGATGGCTACACCTTC. Its protein product is CASSQADGYTF.

The V call is TRBV9, the J call TRBJ1-2, with TRBD1 matching 8 bases. J lost 2 bases, V lost 4 bases, and 10 bases had no gene match. The CDR3 extends over 16 amino acids. CDR1 SGDLS and CDR2 YYNGEE come from the germline V gene. As DNA, the CDR3 is TGTGCCAGCAGCTCCCAGATCGGACAGGGAAACTATGGCTACACCTTC. It translates to CASSSQIGQGNYGYTF. The full variable domain, completed using reference TRBV9 and TRBJ1-2, is DSGVTQTPKHLITATGQRVTLRCSPRSGDLSVYWYQQSLDQGLQFLIQYYNGEERAKGNILERFSAQQFPDLHSELNLSSLELGDSALYFCASSSQIGQGNYGYTFGSGTRLTVV.

A remark on this clonotype: Relative to the germline gene, one junction end is altered; a read error may explain this. This chain joins TRBV28 and TRBJ1-4; D is perhaps TRBD1 (6 bases). The CDR3 contains 13 residues. The V gene's germline CDR1 is MDHEN and CDR2 SYDVKM. The CDR3, as DNA: TGTGCCAGCAGTGTAGGGGAGACAGGTCAGAGATCGTTT. It yields the protein CASSVGETGQRSF.

This clonotype was observed once. The chain joins TRBV6-2 or TRBV6-3 to TRBJ2-7; 8 bases are shared with TRBD2. The CDR3 extends over 16 amino acids. V was pared by 7 bases and J by 5 bases, with 16 bases of the junction left unmatched. CDR1 and CDR2 from the germline V gene are MNHEY and SVGEGT. CDR3 sequence: CASNIGLARISHEQYF. CDR3 coding DNA: TGTGCCAGCAACATCGGACTAGCCCGCATTTCCCACGAGCAGTACTTC.

The rearrangement links TRBV29-1 to TRBJ2-3; D is perhaps TRBD1 or TRBD2 (5 bases each). V lost 7 bases and J 4 bases, leaving 15 bases between the germline ends. CDR3 size: 13 residues. Germline V gene lookup returns CDR1 SQVTM and CDR2 ANQGSEA. The CDR3 loop reads CSAHAGDADTQYF. The CDR3 DNA follows: TGCAGCGCCCATGCCGGGGACGCAGATACGCAGTATTTT.

CDR3 sequence reads: CATQGSTGANVLTF. DNA of the CDR3: TGTGCCACACAGGGAAGCACTGGGGCCAACGTCCTGACTTTC. The rearrangement joins TRBV28 to TRBJ2-6; D possibly corresponds to TRBD1 (6 bases). The CDR3 is 14 residues long. Germline assignment: CDR1 MDHEN and CDR2 SYDVKM. V was clipped by 10 bases and J by 2 bases, with 12 bases between them.

This sequence joins TRBV7-2 and TRBJ2-7; 8 bases align to TRBD1. The CDR3 extends over 16 amino acids. The V segment lost 6 bases and the J segment 4 bases; nucleotides outside the gene matches: 14. Germline assignment: CDR1 SGHTA and CDR2 FQGNSA. Here the CDR3 reads CASRPRGQGVLYEQYF. The DNA for the CDR3 is TGTGCCAGCAGACCTCGTGGACAGGGAGTTCTTTACGAGCAGTACTTC.

The chain carries TRBV2 and TRBJ1-5; possible D gene TRBD1, 5 bases. V lost 4 bases, J lost 6 bases, and 16 bases lay in between. The CDR3 is made up of 15 amino acids. The V gene's germline CDR1 is SNHLY and CDR2 FYNNEI. Here the CDR3 reads CASSAGPTGVQPQHF. Written as DNA, the CDR3 is TGTGCCAGCAGTGCGGGACCGACGGGGGTTCAGCCCCAGCATTTT.

J is TRBJ2-7 and V is TRBV5-5, with 8 bases identical to TRBD1. The CDR3 length is 16 residues. CDR1 is SGHKS and CDR2 is YYEKEE in the germline V gene (reference sequence). The J segment lost 3 bases and the V segment lost 0 bases, leaving 8 bases of the junction unmatched. The CDR3: CASSLGWTGTNYEQYF. The CDR3 coding sequence is TGTGCCAGCAGCTTGGGCTGGACAGGGACAAACTACGAGCAGTACTTC. The full variable domain, in which reference TRBV5-5 and TRBJ2-7 provide the parts outside the CDR3, is DAGVTQSPTHLIKTRGQQVTLRCSPISGHKSVSWYQQVLGQGPQFIFQYYEKEERGRGNFPDRFSARQFPNYSSELNVNALLLGDSALYLCASSLGWTGTNYEQYFGPGTRLTVT.

The chain links TRBV3-1 to TRBJ1-2, with 7 bases lining up with TRBD1. V was pared by 3 bases and J by 2 bases, with 3 bases of the junction left unmatched. The CDR3 consists of 14 residues. In germline, CDR1 is LGHDT, CDR2 YNNKEL (reference sequence). CDR3 sequence reads: CASSHGGQNYGYTF. CDR3 nucleotide sequence: TGTGCCAGCAGCCACGGGGGACAGAACTATGGCTACACCTTC.

The chain uses TRBV29-1 and TRBJ2-4, with D unresolved. The germline V gene has CDR1 SQVTM and CDR2 ANQGSEA. Trimming shortened V by 5 bases and J by 0 bases, and 8 bases separated the two germline ends. The length of the CDR3 is 13 residues. The CDR3 reads CSVFASAKNIQYF. CDR3 nucleotides: TGCAGCGTTTTTGCGTCAGCCAAAAACATTCAGTACTTC.

The chain employs TRBV28 and TRBJ2-3; 7 bases match TRBD1. J gave up 9 bases and V 6 bases, and 12 bases lay outside the gene matches. Germline CDR1 reads MDHEN; CDR2 reads SYDVKM. The CDR3 spans 14 residues. CDR3 in amino acids: CASSYTSPQGTQYF. CDR3 nucleotide sequence: TGTGCCAGCAGCTACACCTCGCCACAGGGGACGCAGTATTTT.

The V and J genes are TRBV6-5 and TRBJ1-6; D not resolved. The germline V gene has CDR1 MNHEY and CDR2 SVGAGI. This CDR3 has 15 amino acids. Trimming took off 0 bases at V and 10 bases at J, with 13 bases between the two ends. Written as DNA, the CDR3 is TGTGCCAGCAGTTACTCGCTGTCAGGCGGCTCACCCCTCCACTTT. Protein: CASSYSLSGGSPLHF.

The V call is TRBV20-1, the J call TRBJ1-6; weak D call: TRBD1 (5 bases). Trimming took off 3 bases at V and 9 bases at J, with 15 bases between the two ends. Germline CDR1 DFQATT, CDR2 SNEGSKA (reference sequence). The CDR3 has 14 residues. CDR3 in DNA: TGCAGTGCTAGGGGAACTGGGGCAGCTTCACCCCTCCACTTT. It yields the protein CSARGTGAASPLHF.

The V call is TRBV5-1, the J call TRBJ2-1; 8 bases fit TRBD2. The trim removed 1 base at V and 0 bases at J, leaving 6 bases unmatched. The CDR3 loop spans 17 amino acids. In germline, CDR1 is SGHRS, CDR2 YFSETQ. CDR3 protein: CASSLPGGVSSYNEQFF. The CDR3 DNA is TGCGCCAGCAGCTTGCCGGGGGGGGTTAGCTCCTACAATGAGCAGTTCTTC.

This clonotype was observed a handful of times. The chain is built from TRBV28 and TRBJ1-2; 8 bases fit TRBD1. The CDR3 contains 13 residues. Per the germline V gene, CDR1 is MDHEN and CDR2 is SYDVKM. The trim removed 6 bases at V and 3 bases at J, leaving 3 bases unmatched. This CDR3 is CASRRQGYYGYTF. As DNA, the CDR3 is TGTGCCAGCAGGAGACAGGGGTACTATGGCTACACCTTC.

This chain joins TRBV20-1 and TRBJ2-7; 9 nucleotides match TRBD1. CDR3 size: 13 residues. The germline gives CDR1 DFQATT, CDR2 SNEGSKA (reference sequence). V shed 5 bases, J shed 5 bases, and the junction held 7 bases outside the gene matches. The CDR3: CSADRGEIDEQYF. In nucleotides, the CDR3 is TGCAGTGCTGACAGGGGGGAAATTGACGAGCAGTACTTC.

The V and J genes are TRBV7-2 and TRBJ2-7, with D possibly matching TRBD2 (6 bases). V was pared by 6 bases and J by 2 bases, with 14 bases between. The germline V gene encodes CDR1 SGHTA and CDR2 FQGNSA. The CDR3 has 14 residues. In DNA form, the CDR3 reads TGTGCCAGCAGGGGCCGGGACTCGACCTACGAGCAGTACTTC. This translates into CASRGRDSTYEQYF.

The CDR3 DNA is TGTGCCAGCGGGCGGGACGGGTACACTGAAGCTTTCTTT. Amino acid sequence: CASGRDGYTEAFF. This chain uses TRBV6-2 or TRBV6-3 with TRBJ1-1, with D perhaps matching TRBD1 (5 bases). V lost 8 bases, J lost 3 bases, and 13 bases lay in between. Germline V gene sequence: CDR1 MNHEY, CDR2 SVGEGT. This CDR3 comprises 13 residues.